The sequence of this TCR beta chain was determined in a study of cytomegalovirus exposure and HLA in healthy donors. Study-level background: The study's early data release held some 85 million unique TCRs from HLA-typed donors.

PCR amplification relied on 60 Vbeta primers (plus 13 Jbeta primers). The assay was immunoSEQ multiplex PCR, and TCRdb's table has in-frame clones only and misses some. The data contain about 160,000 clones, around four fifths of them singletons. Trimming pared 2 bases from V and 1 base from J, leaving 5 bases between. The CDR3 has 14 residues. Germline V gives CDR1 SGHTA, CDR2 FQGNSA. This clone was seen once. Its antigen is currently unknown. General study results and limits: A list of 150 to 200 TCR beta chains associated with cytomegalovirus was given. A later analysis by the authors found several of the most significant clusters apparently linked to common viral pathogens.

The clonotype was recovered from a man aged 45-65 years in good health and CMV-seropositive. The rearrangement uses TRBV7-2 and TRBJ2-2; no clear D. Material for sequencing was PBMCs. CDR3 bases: TGTGCCAGCAGCTTAATCAGGAACACCGGGGAGCTGTTTTTT. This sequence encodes CASSLIRNTGELFF.